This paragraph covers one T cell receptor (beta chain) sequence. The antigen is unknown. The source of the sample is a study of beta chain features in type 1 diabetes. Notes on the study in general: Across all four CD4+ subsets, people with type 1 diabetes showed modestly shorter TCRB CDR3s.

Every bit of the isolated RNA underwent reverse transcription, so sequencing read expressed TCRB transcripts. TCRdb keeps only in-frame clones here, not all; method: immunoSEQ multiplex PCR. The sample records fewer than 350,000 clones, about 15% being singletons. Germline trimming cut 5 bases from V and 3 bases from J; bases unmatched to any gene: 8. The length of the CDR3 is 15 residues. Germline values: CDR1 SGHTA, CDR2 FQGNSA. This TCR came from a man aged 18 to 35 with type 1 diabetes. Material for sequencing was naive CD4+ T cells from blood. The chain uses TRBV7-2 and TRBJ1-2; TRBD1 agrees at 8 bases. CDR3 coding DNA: TGTGCCAGCAGCACACCGACAGGGGCTCACTATGGCTACACCTTC. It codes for CASSTPTGAHYGYTF.